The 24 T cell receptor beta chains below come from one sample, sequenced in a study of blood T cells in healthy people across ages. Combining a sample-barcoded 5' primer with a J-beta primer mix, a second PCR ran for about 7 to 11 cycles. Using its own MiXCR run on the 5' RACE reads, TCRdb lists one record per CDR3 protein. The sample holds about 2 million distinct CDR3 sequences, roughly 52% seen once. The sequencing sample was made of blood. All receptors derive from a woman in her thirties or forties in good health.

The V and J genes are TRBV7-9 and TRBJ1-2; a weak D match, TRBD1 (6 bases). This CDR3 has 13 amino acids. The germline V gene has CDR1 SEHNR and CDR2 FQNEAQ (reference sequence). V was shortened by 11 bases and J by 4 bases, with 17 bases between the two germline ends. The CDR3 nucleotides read TGTGCCGGGGCCAGGGGACCACTCTATGGCTACACCTTC. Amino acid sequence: CAGARGPLYGYTF.

Here the CDR3 reads CSAAQGGTTNTEAFF. The CDR3 bases are TGCAGCGCTGCTCAAGGCGGGACGACCAACACTGAAGCTTTCTTT. The chain combines TRBV29-1 with TRBJ1-1; D is possibly TRBD1 (5 bases). The germline V and J ends were trimmed by 7 bases and 2 bases, with 20 bases remaining between them. This CDR3 is 15 amino acids long. Germline V gives CDR1 SQVTM, CDR2 ANQGSEA.

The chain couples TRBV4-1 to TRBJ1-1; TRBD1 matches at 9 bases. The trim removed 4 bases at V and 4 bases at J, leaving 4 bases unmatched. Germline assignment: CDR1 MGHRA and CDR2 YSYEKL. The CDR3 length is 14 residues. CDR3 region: CASSPGQGTTEAFF. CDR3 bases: TGCGCCAGCAGCCCTGGACAGGGGACCACTGAAGCTTTCTTT.

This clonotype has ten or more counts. CDR3 bases: TGTGCCAGTCTCCAGGAGCCCCTTTACGAGCAGTACTTC. Translation: CASLQEPLYEQYF. The V gene is TRBV12-3 or TRBV12-4, the J gene TRBJ2-7; D unclear. Trimming took off 9 bases at V and 4 bases at J, with 16 bases between the two ends. The CDR3 extends over 13 amino acids.

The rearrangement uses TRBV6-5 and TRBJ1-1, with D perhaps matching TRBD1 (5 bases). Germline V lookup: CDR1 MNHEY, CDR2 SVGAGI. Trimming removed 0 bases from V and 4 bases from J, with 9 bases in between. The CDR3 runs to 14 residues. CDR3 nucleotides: TGTGCCAGCAGTTACTCCCCAAGGGGCACTGAAGCTTTCTTT. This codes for CASSYSPRGTEAFF.

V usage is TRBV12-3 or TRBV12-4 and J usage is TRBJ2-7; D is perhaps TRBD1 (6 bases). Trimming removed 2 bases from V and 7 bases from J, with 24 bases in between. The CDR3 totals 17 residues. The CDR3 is CASSLSGHRDTYNEQYF. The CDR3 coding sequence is TGTGCCAGCAGTTTAAGTGGCCACAGGGACACCTACAATGAGCAGTACTTC.

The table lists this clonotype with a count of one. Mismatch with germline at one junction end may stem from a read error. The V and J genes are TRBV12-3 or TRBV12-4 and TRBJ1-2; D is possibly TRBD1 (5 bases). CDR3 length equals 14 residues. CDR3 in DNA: TGTGACAGCAGTCAGCGGGACGGCCCGCGGGGCTACACCTTC. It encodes CDSSQRDGPRGYTF.

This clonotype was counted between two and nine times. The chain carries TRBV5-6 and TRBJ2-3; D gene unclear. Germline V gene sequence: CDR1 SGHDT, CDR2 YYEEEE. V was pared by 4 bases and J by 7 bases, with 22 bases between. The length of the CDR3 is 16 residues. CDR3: CASSLSIALSLNTQYF. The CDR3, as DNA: TGTGCCAGCAGCCTTTCCATAGCCCTGAGCCTGAATACGCAGTATTTT.

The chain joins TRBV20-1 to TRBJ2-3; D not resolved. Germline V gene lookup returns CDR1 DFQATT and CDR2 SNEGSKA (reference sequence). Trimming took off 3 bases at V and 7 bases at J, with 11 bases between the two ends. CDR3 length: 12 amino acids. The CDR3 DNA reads TGCAGTGCTAGGGAATGGATTAATACGCAGTATTTT. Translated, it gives CSAREWINTQYF.

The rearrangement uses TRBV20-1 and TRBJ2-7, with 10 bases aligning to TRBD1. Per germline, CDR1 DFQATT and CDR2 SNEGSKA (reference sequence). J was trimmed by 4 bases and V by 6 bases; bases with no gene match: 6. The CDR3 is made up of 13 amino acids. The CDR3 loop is CSAWGQGRYEQYF. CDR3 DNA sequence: TGCAGTGCCTGGGGACAGGGGAGGTACGAGCAGTACTTC.

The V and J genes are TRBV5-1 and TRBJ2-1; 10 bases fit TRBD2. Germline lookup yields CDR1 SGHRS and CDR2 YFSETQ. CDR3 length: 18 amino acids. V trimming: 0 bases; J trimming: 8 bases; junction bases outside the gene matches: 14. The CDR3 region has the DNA TGCGCCAGCAGCTTGGCCAGGTTGAGCGGGGGGGCAGGAGATGAGCAGTTCTTC. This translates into CASSLARLSGGAGDEQFF.

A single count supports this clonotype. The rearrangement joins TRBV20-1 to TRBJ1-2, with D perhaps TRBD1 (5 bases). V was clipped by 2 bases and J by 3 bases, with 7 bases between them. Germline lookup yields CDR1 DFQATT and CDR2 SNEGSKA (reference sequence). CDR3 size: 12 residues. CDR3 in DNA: TGCAGTGCTAGACAGGGCTACTATGGCTACACCTTC. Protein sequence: CSARQGYYGYTF.

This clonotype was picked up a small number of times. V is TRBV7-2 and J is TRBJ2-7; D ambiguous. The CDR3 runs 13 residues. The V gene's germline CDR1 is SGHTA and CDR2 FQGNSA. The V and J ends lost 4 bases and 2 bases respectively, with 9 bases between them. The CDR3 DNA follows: TGTGCCAGCAGCTCCCACATACCCTACGAGCAGTACTTC. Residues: CASSSHIPYEQYF.

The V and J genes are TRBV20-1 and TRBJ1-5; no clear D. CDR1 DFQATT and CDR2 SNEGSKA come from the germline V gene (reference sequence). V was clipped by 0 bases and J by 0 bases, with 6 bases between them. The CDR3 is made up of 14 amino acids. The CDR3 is CSARDLFSNQPQHF. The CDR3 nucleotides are TGCAGTGCTAGAGATCTTTTTAGCAATCAGCCCCAGCATTTT.

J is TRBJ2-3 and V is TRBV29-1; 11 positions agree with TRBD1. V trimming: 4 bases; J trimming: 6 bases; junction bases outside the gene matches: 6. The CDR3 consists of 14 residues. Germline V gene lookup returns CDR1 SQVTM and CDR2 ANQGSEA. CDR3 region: CSVGGTGGEDTQYF. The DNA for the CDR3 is TGCAGCGTTGGAGGGACAGGGGGGGAGGATACGCAGTATTTT.

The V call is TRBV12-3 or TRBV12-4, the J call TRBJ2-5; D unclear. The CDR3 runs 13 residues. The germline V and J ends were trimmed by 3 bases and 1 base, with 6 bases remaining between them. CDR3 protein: CASSFLTQETQYF. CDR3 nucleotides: TGTGCCAGCAGTTTCCTAACCCAAGAGACCCAGTACTTC.

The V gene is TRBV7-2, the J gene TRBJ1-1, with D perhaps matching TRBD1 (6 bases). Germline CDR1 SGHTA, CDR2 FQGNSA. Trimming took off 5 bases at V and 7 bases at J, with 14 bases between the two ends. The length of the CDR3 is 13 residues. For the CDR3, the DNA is TGTGCCAGCAGCCCCCAAGGGGGGTATGAAGCTTTCTTT. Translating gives CASSPQGGYEAFF.

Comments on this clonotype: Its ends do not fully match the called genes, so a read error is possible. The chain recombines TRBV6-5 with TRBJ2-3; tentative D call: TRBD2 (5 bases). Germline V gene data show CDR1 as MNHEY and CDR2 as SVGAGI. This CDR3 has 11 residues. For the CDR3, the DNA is TGTGCCAGCAGTGACTCGGGGACGCAGTATTTT. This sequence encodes CASSDSGTQYF.

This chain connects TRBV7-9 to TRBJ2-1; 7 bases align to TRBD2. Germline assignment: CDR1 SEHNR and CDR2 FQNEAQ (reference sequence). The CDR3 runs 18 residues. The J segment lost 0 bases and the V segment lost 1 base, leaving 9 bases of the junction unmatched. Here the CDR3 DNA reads TGTGCCAGCAGCTTAGAAAGACAGCGGGGAGGCTCCTACAATGAGCAGTTCTTC. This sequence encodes CASSLERQRGGSYNEQFF.

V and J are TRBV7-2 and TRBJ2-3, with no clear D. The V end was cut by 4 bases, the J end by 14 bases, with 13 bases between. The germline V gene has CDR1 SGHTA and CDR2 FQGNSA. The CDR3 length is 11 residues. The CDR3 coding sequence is TGTGCCAGCAGCTCCGCTCCTACTCCGTATTTT. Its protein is CASSSAPTPYF.

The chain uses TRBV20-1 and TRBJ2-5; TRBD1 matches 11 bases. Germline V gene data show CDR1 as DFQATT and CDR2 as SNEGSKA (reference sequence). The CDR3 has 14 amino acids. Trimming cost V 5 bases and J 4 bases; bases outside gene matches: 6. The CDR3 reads CSALGTGGAETQYF. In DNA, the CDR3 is TGCAGTGCTTTAGGGACAGGGGGTGCAGAGACCCAGTACTTC.

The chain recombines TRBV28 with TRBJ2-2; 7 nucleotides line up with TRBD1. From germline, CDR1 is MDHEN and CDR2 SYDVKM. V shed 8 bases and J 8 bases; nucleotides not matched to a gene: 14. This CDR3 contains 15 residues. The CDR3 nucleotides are TGTGCCAGCGAACCATACAGGGGTCTCCAAGGGGAGCTGTTTTTT. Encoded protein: CASEPYRGLQGELFF.

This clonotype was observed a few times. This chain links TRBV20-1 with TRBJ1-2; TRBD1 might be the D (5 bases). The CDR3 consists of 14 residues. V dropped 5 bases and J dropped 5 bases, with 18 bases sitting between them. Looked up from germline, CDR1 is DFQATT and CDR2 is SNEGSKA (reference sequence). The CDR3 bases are TGCAGTGCTCCTGGGGCAGGGAAAAAGTATGGCTACACCTTC. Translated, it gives CSAPGAGKKYGYTF.

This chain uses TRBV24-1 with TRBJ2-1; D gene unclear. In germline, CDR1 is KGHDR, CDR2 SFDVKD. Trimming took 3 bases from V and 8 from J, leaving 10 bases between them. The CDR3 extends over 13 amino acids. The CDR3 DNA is TGTGCCACCAGTGATCGACTGACCGATGAGCAGTTCTTC. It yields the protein CATSDRLTDEQFF.